One sample yielded the 2 T cell receptor beta chains listed below, sequenced in a study of cytomegalovirus exposure and HLA in healthy donors. PCR involved 60 Vbeta and 13 Jbeta primers. TCRdb's table, derived via immunoSEQ multiplex PCR, lists solely in-frame clones and lacks some. The table has roughly 100,000 clones, 78% seen once; the top ten hold around 0.76%. The sample comprised PBMCs. Receptors were obtained from a woman aged 55-70 years in good health and CMV-seronegative.

This clone was seen a few times. This chain connects TRBV10-3 to TRBJ1-5, with D possibly TRBD1 on 6 matching bases. CDR3 length equals 15 residues. V was trimmed by 11 bases and J by 3 bases, leaving 20 bases between them. Per the germline V gene, CDR1 is ENHRY and CDR2 is SYGVKD. The CDR3 sequence: CAVSSNTGSNQPQHF. In DNA, the CDR3 is TGTGCCGTAAGCTCCAATACAGGGTCCAATCAGCCCCAGCATTTT.

The V and J genes are TRBV14 and TRBJ2-7, with 7 bases lining up with TRBD1. Looked up from germline, CDR1 is SGHDN and CDR2 is FVKESK. This CDR3 spans 15 amino acids. J gave up 3 bases and V 4 bases, and 9 bases lay outside the gene matches. The CDR3 protein is CASSRDSYGLYEQYF. The CDR3 DNA sequence: TGTGCCAGCAGCCGGGACAGCTACGGCCTCTACGAGCAGTACTTC.